Described below is a single TCR beta chain sequence and its context. This entry comes from a study of blood T cell repertoires in COVID-19. Sequencing used immunoSEQ multiplex PCR; TCRdb keeps in-frame clones, though not all of them. The table includes a few hundred thousand clones, 80% to 90% detected once. The CDR3 spans 14 residues. Germline CDR1 MNHEY, CDR2 SVGAGI. Germline trimming cut 7 bases from V and 2 bases from J; bases unmatched to any gene: 8. Recovery among Cohort 3 donors was established by two negative PCRs, clearance, or symptom resolution. The V gene is TRBV6-5, the J gene TRBJ2-7; 7 nucleotides line up with TRBD1. The sequencing input was PBMCs or T cells enriched from blood (not recorded which). The sequence was collected from a young man who had recovered from COVID-19. In DNA form, the CDR3 reads TGTGCCAGCAATCGACAGGGTTCGGCCTACGAGCAGTACTTC. Its protein product is CASNRQGSAYEQYF.